The next 20 T cell receptor beta chains were all read from a single sample in a study of shared clonotypes between healthy human individuals. Some clones are missing from TCRdb's copy, which holds only in-frame ones; the method was immunoSEQ multiplex PCR. The sample has over a million clones; around 97% are singletons. The specimen sequenced was naive CD4+ T cells sorted from blood. Subset described: CD45RA+ positively selected. The receptors here all came from a young man in good health.

This rearrangement joins TRBV7-9 to TRBJ2-4, with no clear D. The CDR3 covers 15 residues. V was clipped by 1 base and J by 4 bases, with 11 bases between them. The germline CDR1 and CDR2 sequences are SEHNR and FQNEAQ (reference sequence). CDR3 DNA sequence: TGTGCCAGCAGCTTAGACACCTTTTTTAAAAACATTCAGTACTTC. Translating gives CASSLDTFFKNIQYF.

The CDR3 protein is CASALRGANYGYTF. The CDR3 DNA follows: TGTGCCAGCGCATTGCGGGGAGCTAACTATGGCTACACCTTC. The gene calls are TRBV11-1 and TRBJ1-2; D unclear. Per germline, CDR1 SGHAT and CDR2 FQDESV (reference sequence). V lost 8 bases, J lost 0 bases, and 13 bases lay in between. The CDR3 is 14 amino acids. Variable domain in full (rest from reference TRBV11-1 and TRBJ1-2): EAEVAQSPRYKITEKSQAVAFWCDPISGHATLYWYRQILGQGPELLVQFQDESVVDDSQLPKDRFSAERLKGVDSTLKIQPAELGDSAMYLCASALRGANYGYTFGSGTRLTVV.

The CDR3 nucleotides read TGTGCCAGTAGTCCCGGACCAGGTACAGATACGCAGTATTTT. This encodes CASSPGPGTDTQYF. The gene calls are TRBV19 and TRBJ2-3; D is unresolved. V lost 5 bases to trimming and J lost 3 bases, with 12 bases between them. The CDR3 totals 14 residues. Germline V gene sequence: CDR1 LNHDA, CDR2 SQIVND (reference sequence).

The chain joins TRBV9 to TRBJ2-1; TRBD2 aligns across 7 bases. CDR3 length equals 14 residues. Trimming removed 4 bases from V and 6 bases from J; junction bases left unmatched: 7. Germline V gene sequence: CDR1 SGDLS, CDR2 YYNGEE. In DNA form, the CDR3 reads TGTGCCAGCAGCCCCACTAGCGCCAGCAATGAGCAGTTCTTC. Translation: CASSPTSASNEQFF.

The CDR3 spells CASSLEALAGNYNEQFF. Here the CDR3 DNA reads TGCGCCAGCAGCTTGGAGGCTCTAGCGGGAAACTACAATGAGCAGTTCTTC. This chain joins TRBV5-1 and TRBJ2-1, with 9 bases fitting TRBD2. From germline, CDR1 is SGHRS and CDR2 YFSETQ. The length of the CDR3 is 17 residues. The junction had 7 bases not matched to a gene; V was cut back by 0 bases and J by 3 bases.

This chain links TRBV5-1 with TRBJ2-3, with 7 bases identical to TRBD1. Trimming took 1 base from V and 3 from J; bases not matched to a gene: 8. CDR1 and CDR2 from the germline V gene are SGHRS and YFSETQ. The CDR3 spans 16 residues. The CDR3 sequence: CASSLNPGQLTDTQYF. The CDR3, as DNA: TGCGCCAGCAGCTTGAATCCGGGACAGCTTACAGATACGCAGTATTTT.

The chain is built from TRBV27 and TRBJ2-3; 7 nucleotides line up with TRBD2. Germline CDR1 is MNHEY and CDR2 is SMNVEV (reference sequence). J gave up 0 bases and V 10 bases, and 7 bases lay outside the gene matches. This CDR3 is built from 14 residues. This CDR3 is CATALAISTDTQYF. CDR3 nucleotide sequence: TGTGCCACTGCACTAGCGATCAGCACAGATACGCAGTATTTT.

The chain carries TRBV9 and TRBJ1-1; the D is unclear. This CDR3 is built from 15 residues. Trimming removed 0 bases at V and 1 base at J, with 10 bases between. From germline, CDR1 is SGDLS and CDR2 YYNGEE. Here the CDR3 reads CASSVGPVANTEAFF. The CDR3 DNA is TGTGCCAGCAGCGTAGGACCCGTGGCGAACACTGAAGCTTTCTTT.

The chain employs TRBV28 and TRBJ2-3; TRBD1 might be the D (5 bases). Germline lookup yields CDR1 MDHEN and CDR2 SYDVKM. V was pared by 2 bases and J by 3 bases, with 18 bases between. There are 17 residues in the CDR3. As DNA, the CDR3 is TGTGCCAGCAGTTTACCGACAGCCAAATCGCGGACAGATACGCAGTATTTT. This encodes CASSLPTAKSRTDTQYF.

The rearrangement joins TRBV9 to TRBJ2-7, with D tentatively TRBD1 or TRBD2 (5 bases each). Germline lookup yields CDR1 SGDLS and CDR2 YYNGEE. V lost 2 bases and J 3 bases, leaving 12 bases between the germline ends. The CDR3 is 14 residues long. CDR3 loop: CASSVGAKGYEQYF. CDR3 in DNA: TGTGCCAGCAGCGTCGGGGCCAAAGGCTACGAGCAGTACTTC.

This clone occurred once. The V and J genes are TRBV7-2 and TRBJ2-5; perhaps TRBD2 as D (6 bases). This CDR3 comprises 15 residues. V lost 5 bases to trimming and J lost 5 bases, with 18 bases between them. The V gene's germline CDR1 is SGHTA and CDR2 FQGNSA. The CDR3 sequence is CASSQGGARRETQYF. The CDR3 DNA follows: TGTGCCAGCAGCCAGGGCGGGGCTCGTCGGGAGACCCAGTACTTC.

The chain uses TRBV5-4 and TRBJ1-2; no definite D call. CDR3 length: 13 amino acids. Germline V lookup: CDR1 SGHNT, CDR2 YYREEE (reference sequence). V was clipped by 4 bases and J by 8 bases, with 15 bases between them. CDR3 in amino acids: CASSPPGSGGYTF. CDR3 DNA sequence: TGTGCCAGCAGCCCACCGGGGTCAGGCGGCTACACCTTC.

This clone was detected a few times. The chain employs TRBV6-5 and TRBJ2-7, with D possibly being TRBD2 (5 bases). The CDR3 extends over 11 amino acids. V was cut by 10 bases and J by 5 bases, with 12 bases left in between. Germline V CDR1 and CDR2: MNHEY, SVGAGI. This chain's CDR3 is CATDAGNEQYF. CDR3 sequence (DNA): TGTGCCACCGATGCGGGTAACGAGCAGTACTTC.

CDR3 DNA: TGCGCCAGCAGTGAGGGTTTTCCCGGGGGCGCGAACACCGGGGAGCTGTTTTTT. This encodes CASSEGFPGGANTGELFF. The chain uses TRBV10-1 and TRBJ2-2; D tentatively reads TRBD1 or TRBD2 (6 bases each). The CDR3 covers 18 residues. Germline CDR1 is WNHNN and CDR2 is SYGVQD (reference sequence). Trimming stripped 2 bases from V and 0 bases from J, with 16 bases between.

Turning to this clone: Possible read error: a much larger clone is one base away. V gene TRBV7-9 combines with J gene TRBJ2-3; 8 bases fit TRBD2. J gave up 1 base and V 3 bases, and 3 bases lay outside the gene matches. Germline V CDR1 and CDR2: SEHNR, FQNEAQ (reference sequence). The CDR3 runs to 15 residues. DNA for the CDR3: TGTGCCAGCAGCTTTGATAGCGGGGGCACAGATACGCAGTATTTT. Amino acids: CASSFDSGGTDTQYF.

The V and J genes are TRBV6-1 and TRBJ2-3; D gene uncertain. The CDR3 sequence is 11 residues long. CDR1 and CDR2 from the germline V gene are MNHNS and SASEGT. The V gene lost 11 bases and the J gene lost 0 bases, with 6 bases spanning the gap. The CDR3 here is CACESTDTQYF. The DNA for the CDR3 is TGTGCCTGCGAAAGCACAGATACGCAGTATTTT.

V gene TRBV6-5 combines with J gene TRBJ1-4, with 7 bases matching TRBD1. The CDR3 is 15 amino acids. The germline V gene has CDR1 MNHEY and CDR2 SVGAGI. V dropped 5 bases and J dropped 7; count of bases not matched to a gene: 10. The CDR3 is CASSRTGRDSEKLFF. CDR3 DNA: TGTGCCAGCAGTCGGACAGGTCGGGACAGTGAAAAACTGTTTTTT.

V and J are TRBV29-1 and TRBJ2-1, with a tentative D call TRBD2 (6 bases). The CDR3 runs 11 residues. V lost 4 bases and J lost 6, with 7 bases in between. Germline V gene lookup returns CDR1 SQVTM and CDR2 ANQGSEA. This CDR3 is CSVGRGNEQFF. DNA for the CDR3: TGCAGCGTTGGGAGGGGCAATGAGCAGTTCTTC.

Written as DNA, the CDR3 is TGTGCCAGCAGTTACCCCCTCACTAGTGGCAAAAACATTCAGTACTTC. Its protein product is CASSYPLTSGKNIQYF. The genes are TRBV6-5 and TRBJ2-4; possibly TRBD2 for D (5 bases). From germline, CDR1 is MNHEY and CDR2 SVGAGI. The CDR3 extends over 16 amino acids. V was shortened by 2 bases and J by 3 bases, with 14 bases between the two germline ends.

The gene calls are TRBV2 and TRBJ1-1; D uncertain. The CDR3 loop spans 14 amino acids. Trimming left V 2 bases short and J 4 bases short, with 11 bases between. Germline lookup yields CDR1 SNHLY and CDR2 FYNNEI. CDR3 loop: CASSERDSSTEAFF. CDR3 coding DNA: TGTGCCAGCAGTGAAAGGGATTCGAGCACTGAAGCTTTCTTT.